The 4 T cell receptor beta chains below were found in one sample sequenced in a study of beta chain features in type 1 diabetes. Every bit of the isolated RNA underwent reverse transcription, so sequencing read expressed TCRB transcripts. Libraries were prepared by immunoSEQ multiplex PCR; TCRdb keeps only in-frame clonotypes and omits some of them. The sample includes about 900,000 clones, 15% to 20% of them seen just once. Sequencing was carried out using naive CD4+ T cells from blood. These TCRs come from a woman between 18 and 30 years old in good health.

The rearrangement joins TRBV7-2 to TRBJ2-2, with D perhaps matching TRBD1 (5 bases). The CDR3 is 15 residues long. Germline CDR1 reads SGHTA; CDR2 reads FQGNSA. The V end lost 0 bases, the J end lost 5 bases, and 10 bases lay between the germline ends. The CDR3 loop reads CASSLARGRTGELFF. CDR3 nucleotides: TGTGCCAGCAGCTTAGCTAGGGGAAGGACCGGGGAGCTGTTTTTT. The full variable domain, with the rest looked up from reference TRBV7-2 and TRBJ2-2, is GAGVSQSPSNKVTEKGKDVELRCDPISGHTALYWYRQSLGQGLEFLIYFQGNSAPDKSGLPSDRFSAERTGGSVSTLTIQRTQQEDSAVYLCASSLARGRTGELFFGEGSRLTVL.

This clone has only a few counts. V usage is TRBV13 and J usage is TRBJ2-1; the match to TRBD2 covers 10 bases. This CDR3 is built from 15 residues. V lost 2 bases to trimming and J lost 9 bases; unmatched junction nucleotides: 7. The germline V gene encodes CDR1 PRHDT and CDR2 FYEKMQ (reference sequence). CDR3 DNA sequence: TGTGCCAGCAGCTTAAGGCTAGCGGGAGTTTCTGAGCAGTTCTTC. Its protein product is CASSLRLAGVSEQFF.

Remarks on this clone: The missing conserved phenylalanine or tryptophan at the end of this CDR3 makes a read error likely. The DNA is left out, because the CDR3 cannot be placed on it with certainty; the CDR3 is given as TCRdb lists it. The V call is TRBV4-1, the J call TRBJ2-7. CDR1 and CDR2 (germline): MGHRA, YSYEKL. The CDR3 region is 11 residues in length, termini included. The CDR3 sequence is CASSQEGYQFR.

This clone was picked up a small number of times. This sequence joins TRBV13 and TRBJ1-3; D is perhaps TRBD1 (6 bases). This CDR3 has 14 residues. V gave up 7 bases and J gave up 10 bases, with 20 bases separating them. Germline CDR1 is PRHDT and CDR2 is FYEKMQ (reference sequence). The CDR3 here is CASKGRTEKLTIYF. CDR3 sequence (DNA): TGTGCCAGCAAGGGGCGGACAGAGAAGCTGACCATATATTTT.